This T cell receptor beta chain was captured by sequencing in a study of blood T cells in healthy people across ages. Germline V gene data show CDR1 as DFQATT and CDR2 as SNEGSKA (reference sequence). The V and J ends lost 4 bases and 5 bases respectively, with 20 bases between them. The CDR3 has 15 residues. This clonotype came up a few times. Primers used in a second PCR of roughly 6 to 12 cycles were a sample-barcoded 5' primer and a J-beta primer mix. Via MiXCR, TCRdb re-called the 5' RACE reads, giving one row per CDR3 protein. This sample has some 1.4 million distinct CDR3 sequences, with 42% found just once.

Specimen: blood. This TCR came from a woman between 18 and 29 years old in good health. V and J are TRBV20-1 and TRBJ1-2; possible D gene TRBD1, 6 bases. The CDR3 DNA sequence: TGCAGTGCTACCCCGGGACAAAGGGCGATTTATGGCTACACCTTC. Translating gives CSATPGQRAIYGYTF.